A single sample gave rise to the 23 T cell receptor beta chains below, sequenced in a study of graft-versus-host responses after intestinal transplantation. Using immunoSEQ multiplex PCR, the repertoire was profiled, and TCRdb retains in-frame clones only, with some absent. The data show 75,000 to 100,000 clones, with roughly 86% seen just once and about 1.5% held by the top ten. The input for sequencing was PBMCs, taken 255 days after intestinal transplant. These receptors originate from a human patient who received an intestinal transplant, so some T cells may come from the graft donor.

V is TRBV9 and J is TRBJ2-2; TRBD1 aligns across 7 bases. With 4 bases clipped from V and 5 bases from J, the junction kept 14 bases outside the gene matches. The CDR3 covers 17 residues. Germline V gene data show CDR1 as SGDLS and CDR2 as YYNGEE. This CDR3 reads CASSPWDSLLETGELFF. The CDR3 region has the DNA TGTGCCAGCAGCCCCTGGGACAGCCTTTTAGAGACCGGGGAGCTGTTTTTT.

The genes are TRBV27 and TRBJ2-2; D assignment may be TRBD1 or TRBD2 (5 bases each). The CDR3 covers 14 residues. Germline CDR1 MNHEY, CDR2 SMNVEV (reference sequence). V was pared by 3 bases and J by 4 bases, with 9 bases between. CDR3 protein: CASSFFGGTGELFF. CDR3 DNA: TGTGCCAGCAGTTTCTTTGGGGGCACCGGGGAGCTGTTTTTT.

The chain carries TRBV5-4 and TRBJ2-3; 7 bases are shared with TRBD2. In germline, CDR1 is SGHNT, CDR2 YYREEE (reference sequence). Trimming took 2 bases from V and 0 from J; bases not matched to a gene: 6. The CDR3 sequence is 16 residues long. This CDR3 reads CASSLSGKPSTDTQYF. CDR3 DNA: TGTGCCAGCAGCTTAAGCGGGAAGCCTAGCACAGATACGCAGTATTTT.

This clone was recorded a few times. V and J are TRBV6-4 and TRBJ2-3; no clear D. This CDR3 has 13 amino acids. V was cut by 0 bases and J by 3 bases, with 4 bases left in between. CDR1 MRHNA and CDR2 SNTAGT come from the germline V gene. CDR3 coding DNA: TGTGCCAGCAGTGACTCGGAGACAGATACGCAGTATTTT. Residues: CASSDSETDTQYF.

The CDR3 here is CASSEGRGPYEQYV. In DNA form, the CDR3 reads TGCGCCAGCAGTGAAGGCAGGGGCCCCTACGAGCAGTACGTC. The chain combines TRBV10-1 with TRBJ2-7; D may be TRBD1 (6 bases). Looked up from germline, CDR1 is WNHNN and CDR2 is SYGVQD (reference sequence). The CDR3 has 14 residues. Trimming pared 3 bases from V and 2 bases from J, leaving 11 bases between.

This clone was seen only a few times. The CDR3 here is CASKELLSSYEQYF. CDR3 sequence (DNA): TGTGCCAGCAAAGAGCTGCTGTCCTCCTACGAGCAGTACTTC. The rearrangement links TRBV6-1 to TRBJ2-7, with D unresolved. The length of the CDR3 is 14 residues. V was pared by 7 bases and J by 0 bases, with 13 bases between. Germline assignment: CDR1 MNHNS and CDR2 SASEGT.

This clone was seen only once. This rearrangement joins TRBV19 to TRBJ1-2; D is perhaps TRBD1 (5 bases). Trimming removed 7 bases from V and 5 bases from J, with 11 bases in between. The germline CDR1 and CDR2 sequences are LNHDA and SQIVND (reference sequence). The CDR3 sequence is 12 residues long. The CDR3 DNA sequence: TGTGCCAGTACATCAGGGCAGTATGGCTACACCTTC. This translates into CASTSGQYGYTF.

The rearrangement joins TRBV4-1 to TRBJ2-7; 9 nucleotides match TRBD1. This CDR3 region has 15 residues. The V gene's germline CDR1 is MGHRA and CDR2 YSYEKL. The V segment lost 1 base and the J segment 3 bases; nucleotides outside the gene matches: 4. The CDR3 DNA reads TGCGCCAGCAGCCAAGTAAGACAGGGGGACTACGAGCAGTACTTC. The encoded protein is CASSQVRQGDYEQYF.

The chain couples TRBV6-6 to TRBJ2-3; D call uncertain. Trimming removed 2 bases from V and 0 bases from J, with 6 bases in between. The CDR3 extends over 14 amino acids. CDR1 is MNHNY, CDR2 SVGAGI, per germline (reference sequence). The CDR3 here is CASSYSPSTDTQYF. The CDR3 DNA reads as TGTGCCAGCAGTTACAGTCCCAGCACAGATACGCAGTATTTT.

This chain connects TRBV28 to TRBJ2-1; 9 nucleotides line up with TRBD2. V gave up 8 bases and J gave up 5 bases; unmatched junction bases: 10. The length of the CDR3 is 15 residues. Germline V gene sequence: CDR1 MDHEN, CDR2 SYDVKM. The CDR3 coding sequence is TGTGCCAGCGTTCTCAAAGCGGGAGGACACAATGAGCAGTTCTTC. Translated: CASVLKAGGHNEQFF. Using reference TRBV28 and TRBJ2-1 for the parts outside the CDR3, the full variable domain is DVKVTQSSRYLVKRTGEKVFLECVQDMDHENMFWYRQDPGLGLRLIYFSYDVKMKEKGDIPEGYSVSREKKERFSLILESASTNQTSMYLCASVLKAGGHNEQFFGPGTRLTVL.

The V gene is TRBV5-1, the J gene TRBJ1-2, with TRBD1 matching 10 bases. V shed 1 base, J shed 6 bases, and the junction held 3 bases outside the gene matches. The CDR3 has 14 amino acids. CDR1 and CDR2 (germline): SGHRS, YFSETQ. CDR3 nucleotide sequence: TGCGCCAGCAGCTTGCCCGGGACAGGGGATGGCTACACCTTC. Translating it yields CASSLPGTGDGYTF.

The V call is TRBV5-1, the J call TRBJ1-6; D is uncertain. This CDR3 spans 14 amino acids. The V gene's germline CDR1 is SGHRS and CDR2 YFSETQ. Trimming pared 9 bases from V and 3 bases from J, leaving 13 bases between. Written as DNA, the CDR3 is TGCGCCACCCGACCACTGGACTATAATTCACCCCTCCACTTT. The encoded protein is CATRPLDYNSPLHF. The whole variable domain, filled in from reference TRBV5-1 and TRBJ1-6, reads KAGVTQTPRYLIKTRGQQVTLSCSPISGHRSVSWYQQTPGQGLQFLFEYFSETQRNKGNFPGRFSGRQFSNSRSEMNVSTLELGDSALYLCATRPLDYNSPLHFGNGTRLTVT.

The chain links TRBV7-3 to TRBJ2-3, with D tentatively TRBD1 (6 bases). CDR1 SGHTA and CDR2 FQGTGA come from the germline V gene. The CDR3 runs to 14 residues. Trimming removed 3 bases from V and 2 bases from J, with 9 bases in between. This CDR3 is CASSLTGSTDTQYF. The CDR3 DNA sequence: TGTGCCAGCAGCTTGACAGGATCCACAGATACGCAGTATTTT.

This chain connects TRBV2 to TRBJ2-2; D may be TRBD1 or TRBD2 (5 bases each). The germline V and J ends were trimmed by 2 bases and 1 base, with 14 bases remaining between them. CDR1 is SNHLY, CDR2 FYNNEI, per germline. CDR3 size: 17 residues. CDR3 nucleotides: TGTGCCAGCAGTGAACCTTCCGGGACGGTGAACACCGGGGAGCTGTTTTTT. Residues: CASSEPSGTVNTGELFF.

This chain uses TRBV18 with TRBJ1-5; TRBD1 is a possible D gene (5 bases). This CDR3 has 15 amino acids. Germline assignment: CDR1 KGHSH and CDR2 LQKENI. V was clipped by 8 bases and J by 0 bases, with 14 bases between them. CDR3 sequence: CASGGAGVSNQPQHF. The CDR3 nucleotides are TGTGCCAGCGGAGGGGCTGGAGTTAGCAATCAGCCCCAGCATTTT.

The chain carries TRBV11-2 and TRBJ2-7; D perhaps matches TRBD1 (6 bases). The CDR3 covers 15 residues. Germline V CDR1 and CDR2: SGHAT, FQNNGV. Between the trimmed V and J ends, which lost 5 bases and 2 bases, there was a span of 16 bases. The CDR3 region is CASSPLGAPPYEQYF. The CDR3 DNA is TGTGCCAGCAGCCCTCTGGGGGCCCCACCCTACGAGCAGTACTTC.

This chain connects TRBV4-1 to TRBJ1-4, with 7 bases lining up with TRBD1. The length of the CDR3 is 16 residues. V gave up 4 bases and J gave up 7 bases; unmatched junction bases: 12. Germline V gene data show CDR1 as MGHRA and CDR2 as YSYEKL. CDR3 DNA sequence: TGCGCCAGCAGCCCCGACAGGGCACCCGTTTCTGAAAAACTGTTTTTT. Its translation: CASSPDRAPVSEKLFF.

The chain carries TRBV6-6 and TRBJ2-1; 9 positions match TRBD2. Germline V gene data show CDR1 as MNHNY and CDR2 as SVGAGI (reference sequence). V lost 4 bases to trimming and J lost 5 bases; unmatched junction nucleotides: 9. CDR3 length: 16 amino acids. The CDR3 nucleotides read TGTGCCAGCAGTTTAAGGAGCGGGGGGCGGAACAATGAGCAGTTCTTC. It specifies CASSLRSGGRNNEQFF.

This clone was detected only once. This chain joins TRBV5-1 and TRBJ2-4; no reliable D call. Looked up from germline, CDR1 is SGHRS and CDR2 is YFSETQ. The V and J ends lost 6 bases and 6 bases respectively, with 19 bases between them. The length of the CDR3 is 15 residues. The chain's CDR3 is CASTETVGLANIQYF. The DNA for the CDR3 is TGCGCCAGCACCGAAACAGTGGGGTTGGCAAACATTCAGTACTTC.

This clone came up many times. The V and J genes are TRBV6-4 and TRBJ2-3; the D gene is possibly TRBD2 (6 bases). CDR1 and CDR2 (germline): MRHNA, SNTAGT. Trimming cost V 2 bases and J 2 bases, with 11 bases left between them. CDR3 length: 15 residues. The CDR3 DNA reads TGTGCCAGCAGTGACACTAGCTCCCCCACAGATACGCAGTATTTT. Amino acids: CASSDTSSPTDTQYF.

The chain joins TRBV5-1 to TRBJ1-1; a weak D match, TRBD1 (5 bases). Per germline, CDR1 SGHRS and CDR2 YFSETQ. This CDR3 is built from 15 residues. Trimming left V 1 base short and J 1 base short, with 11 bases between. The DNA of the CDR3 is TGCGCCAGCAGCTTGTTGTGGGACGGGAACACTGAAGCTTTCTTT. Its translation: CASSLLWDGNTEAFF.

The V and J genes are TRBV11-3 and TRBJ2-1, with D maybe TRBD2 (6 bases). V was cut by 7 bases and J by 5 bases, with 21 bases left in between. The germline gives CDR1 SGHNT, CDR2 YENEEA. This CDR3 is 16 amino acids long. The DNA of the CDR3 is TGTGCCAGCACCATGGGGGTTCTCGCGGGGCACAATGAGCAGTTCTTC. Translating it yields CASTMGVLAGHNEQFF.

This clone turned up a few times. The same CDR3 arises from other DNA sequences in this sample as well. The rearrangement links TRBV11-3 to TRBJ2-3; a weak D match, TRBD1 (6 bases). Trimming pared 1 base from V and 1 base from J, leaving 6 bases between. CDR3 length: 14 residues. Germline CDR1 is SGHNT and CDR2 is YENEEA. The CDR3 protein is CASSLGQGTDTQYF. The CDR3 DNA follows: TGTGCCAGCAGCTTAGGACAGGGCACAGATACGCAGTATTTT.